This entry features one T cell receptor (beta chain) sequence. Antigen specificity is unknown. V trimming: 6 bases; J trimming: 6 bases; junction bases outside the gene matches: 7. The CDR3 spans 14 residues. From germline, CDR1 is SQVTM and CDR2 ANQGSEA. Regarding treatment: oral pan-JAK inhibitor, 5-10 mg twice daily. Individuals with alopecia areata gave both lesional scalp punch biopsies and peripheral blood for collection. The sorting of PBMCs gave CD4+ and CD8+ T cells. Isolated RNA was reverse transcribed into cDNA used as the sequencing template. Assay used: immunoSEQ multiplex PCR; TCRdb lists only in-frame clones, some missing. The repertoire holds about 180,000 clones, with 58% as singletons. This sample stems from a study of CD8+ T cells in alopecia areata. Points from the study as a whole: Because one nonresponder was included, the link of baseline CD8+ expansion to response is considered uncertain. In scalp samples, resident alphabeta T cells of normal skin are also sequenced.

This specimen consisted of CD4+ T cells sorted from blood, obtained between weeks 55 and 65, from a patient treated with tofacitinib. The chain has TRBV29-1 and TRBJ1-4; 10 bases align to TRBD1. This receptor was obtained from a human donor with alopecia areata. CDR3 bases: TGCAGCGTCCCCGGGACAGGGGATGATGAAAAACTGTTTTTT. Translation gives CSVPGTGDDEKLFF.